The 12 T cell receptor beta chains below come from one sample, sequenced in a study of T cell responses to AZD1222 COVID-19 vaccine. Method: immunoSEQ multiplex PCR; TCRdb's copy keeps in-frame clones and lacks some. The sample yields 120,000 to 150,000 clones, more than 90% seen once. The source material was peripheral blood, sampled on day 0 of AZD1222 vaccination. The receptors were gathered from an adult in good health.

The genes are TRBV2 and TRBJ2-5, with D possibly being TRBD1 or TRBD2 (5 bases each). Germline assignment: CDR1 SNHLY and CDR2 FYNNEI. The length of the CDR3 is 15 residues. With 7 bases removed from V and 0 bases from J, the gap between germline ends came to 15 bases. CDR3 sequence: CASIPGRGYQETQYF. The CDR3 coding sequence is TGTGCCAGCATTCCGGGACGGGGATACCAAGAGACCCAGTACTTC. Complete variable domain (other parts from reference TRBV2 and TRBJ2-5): EPEVTQTPSHQVTQMGQEVILRCVPISNHLYFYWYRQILGQKVEFLVSFYNNEISEKSEIFDDQFSVERPDGSNFTLKIRSTKLEDSAMYFCASIPGRGYQETQYFGPGTRLLVL.

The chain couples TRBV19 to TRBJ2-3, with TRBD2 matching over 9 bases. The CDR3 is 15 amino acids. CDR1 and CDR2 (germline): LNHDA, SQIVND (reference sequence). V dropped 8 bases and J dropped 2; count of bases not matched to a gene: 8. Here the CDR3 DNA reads TGTGCCAGTGTGGGGCTAGCGGGGATCACAGATACGCAGTATTTT. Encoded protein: CASVGLAGITDTQYF.

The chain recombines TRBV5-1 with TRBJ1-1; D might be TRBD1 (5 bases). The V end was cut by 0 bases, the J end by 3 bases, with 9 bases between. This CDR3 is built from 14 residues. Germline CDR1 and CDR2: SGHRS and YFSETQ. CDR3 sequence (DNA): TGCGCCAGCAGCTTGGTAAGGGGAGACACTGAAGCTTTCTTT. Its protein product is CASSLVRGDTEAFF.

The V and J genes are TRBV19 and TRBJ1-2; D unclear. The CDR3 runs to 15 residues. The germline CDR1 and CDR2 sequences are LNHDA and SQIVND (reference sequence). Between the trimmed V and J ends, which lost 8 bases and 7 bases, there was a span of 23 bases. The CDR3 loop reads CASSAWYKPAGGYTF. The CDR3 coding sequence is TGTGCCAGTTCTGCGTGGTACAAGCCTGCTGGTGGCTACACCTTC.

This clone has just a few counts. DNA for the CDR3: TGTGCCAGCCCCAATGAGAAGGGATGGACTTCTGGCTACACCTTC. It translates to CASPNEKGWTSGYTF. The chain combines TRBV5-8 with TRBJ1-2; D not certain. The CDR3 runs 15 residues. Trimming pared 7 bases from V and 7 bases from J, leaving 23 bases between. Germline CDR1 and CDR2: SGHTS and YDEGEE.

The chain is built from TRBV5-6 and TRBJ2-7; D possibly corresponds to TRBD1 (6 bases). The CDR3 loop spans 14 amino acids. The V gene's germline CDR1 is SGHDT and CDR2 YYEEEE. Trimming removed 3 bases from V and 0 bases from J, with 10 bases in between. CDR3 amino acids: CASSYDRSSYEQYF. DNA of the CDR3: TGTGCCAGCAGCTACGACAGGTCCTCCTACGAGCAGTACTTC.

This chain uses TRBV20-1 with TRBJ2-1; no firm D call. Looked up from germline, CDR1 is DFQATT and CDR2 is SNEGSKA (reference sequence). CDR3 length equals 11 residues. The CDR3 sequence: CSPQSTNEQFF. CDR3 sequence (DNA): TGCAGCCCCCAGTCAACCAATGAGCAGTTCTTC.

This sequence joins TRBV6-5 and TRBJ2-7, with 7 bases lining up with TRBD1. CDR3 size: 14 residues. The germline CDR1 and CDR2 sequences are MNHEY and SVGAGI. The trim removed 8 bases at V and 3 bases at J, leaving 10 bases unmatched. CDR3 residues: CASSRDRELYEQYF. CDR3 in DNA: TGTGCCAGCTCTCGAGACAGGGAGCTCTACGAGCAGTACTTC.

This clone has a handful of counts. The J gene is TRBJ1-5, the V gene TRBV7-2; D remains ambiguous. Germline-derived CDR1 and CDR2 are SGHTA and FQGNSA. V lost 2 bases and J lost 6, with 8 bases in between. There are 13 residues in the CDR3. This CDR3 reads CASSLSGGQPQHF. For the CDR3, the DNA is TGTGCCAGCAGCTTATCGGGAGGTCAGCCCCAGCATTTT.

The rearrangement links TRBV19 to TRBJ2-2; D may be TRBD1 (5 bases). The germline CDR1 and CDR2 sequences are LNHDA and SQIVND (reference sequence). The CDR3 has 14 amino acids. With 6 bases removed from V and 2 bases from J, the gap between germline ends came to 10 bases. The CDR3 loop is CASRRGSNTGELFF. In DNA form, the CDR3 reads TGTGCCAGTAGAAGGGGATCAAACACCGGGGAGCTGTTTTTT.

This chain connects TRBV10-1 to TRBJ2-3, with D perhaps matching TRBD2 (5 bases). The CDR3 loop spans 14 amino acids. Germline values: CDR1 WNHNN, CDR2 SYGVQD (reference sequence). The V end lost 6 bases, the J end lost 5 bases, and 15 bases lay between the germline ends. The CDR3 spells CASSQTQSGDTQYF. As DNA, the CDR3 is TGCGCCAGCAGCCAGACCCAAAGCGGAGATACGCAGTATTTT.

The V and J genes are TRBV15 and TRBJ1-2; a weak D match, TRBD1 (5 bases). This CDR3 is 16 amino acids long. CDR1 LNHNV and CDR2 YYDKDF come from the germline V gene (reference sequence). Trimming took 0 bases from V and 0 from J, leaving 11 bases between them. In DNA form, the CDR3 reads TGTGCCACCAGCAGAGATCCGGGGGAGGCTAACTATGGCTACACCTTC. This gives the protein CATSRDPGEANYGYTF.